This is a list of T cell receptor beta chains from one sample in a study of cytomegalovirus exposure and HLA in healthy donors. Sequencing used immunoSEQ multiplex PCR; TCRdb keeps in-frame clones, though not all of them. The profile shows approximately 110,000 clones, about 68% of them singletons. Sequenced sample: PBMCs. These receptor sequences come from a man aged 25 to 40 in good health and CMV-seropositive. CDR3s include the opening cysteine and the closing phenylalanine or tryptophan. D genes are given only for firm matches. Clone size is shown for a subset of rows, as once, few, many or a class of expanded clone.

clone size | CDR3 length | J gene | D gene | V gene | CDR3 protein | CDR3 DNA
. | 17 | TRBJ1-2 | . | TRBV7-8 | CASSPGGGVLNSYGYTF | TGTGCCAGCAGCCCTGGGGGAGGCGTCTTGAATAGCTATGGCTACACCTTC
. | 13 | TRBJ1-6 | . | TRBV18 | CASSDSYNSPLHF | TGTGCCAGCTCCGACAGTTATAATTCACCCCTCCACTTT
. | 14 | TRBJ1-1 | . | TRBV5-1 | CASSSRGQNTEAFF | TGCGCCAGCAGCTCCAGGGGCCAGAACACTGAAGCTTTCTTT
few | 12 | TRBJ1-2 | . | TRBV27 | CASSYTNYGYTF | TGTGCCAGCAGTTATACTAACTATGGCTACACCTTC
. | 14 | TRBJ2-3 | . | TRBV7-9 | CASSRRGGADTQYF | TGTGCCAGCAGCCGAAGGGGGGGCGCAGATACGCAGTATTTT
once | 12 | TRBJ1-6 | . | TRBV27 | CASSLQNSPLHF | TGTGCCAGCAGTTTACAGAATTCACCCCTCCACTTT
. | 12 | TRBJ1-1 | . | TRBV15 | CATSRINGGAFF | TGTGCCACCAGCAGGATAAACGGCGGAGCTTTCTTT
. | 15 | TRBJ2-7 | . | TRBV5-1 | CASSRSASGGYEQYF | TGCGCCAGCAGCCGATCTGCCTCCGGAGGGTACGAGCAGTACTTC
. | 14 | TRBJ2-7 | TRBD1 | TRBV6-5 | CASSYQTGIYEQYF | TGTGCCAGCAGTTACCAGACAGGGATATACGAGCAGTACTTC
few | 15 | TRBJ2-5 | TRBD2 | TRBV28 | CASSIPGLAQETQYF | TGTGCCAGCAGCATCCCGGGACTAGCCCAAGAGACCCAGTACTTC
few | 15 | TRBJ1-1 | . | TRBV7-6 | CASSLVGAAGTEAFF | TGTGCCAGCAGCTTAGTAGGGGCCGCTGGAACTGAAGCTTTCTTT
few | 18 | TRBJ2-1 | TRBD1 | TRBV7-2 | CASSLHAGTGGFYNEQFF | TGTGCCAGCAGCTTGCACGCCGGGACAGGGGGCTTCTACAATGAGCAGTTCTTC
. | 15 | TRBJ2-3 | TRBD1 | TRBV6-5 | CATNNGQGASDTQYF | TGTGCCACGAATAACGGACAGGGGGCCTCAGATACGCAGTATTTT
. | 15 | TRBJ1-4 | TRBD1 | TRBV5-1 | CASSLEGTGNEKLFF | TGCGCCAGCAGCTTGGAGGGGACAGGGAATGAAAAACTGTTTTTT
once | 11 | TRBJ2-7 | . | TRBV6-1 | CASSLGYEQYF | TGTGCCAGCAGTCTCGGCTACGAGCAGTACTTC
. | 17 | TRBJ1-1 | TRBD1 | TRBV18 | CASSPYQPGTGEAEAFF | TGTGCCAGCTCACCCTATCAACCCGGGACAGGGGAGGCTGAAGCTTTCTTT
. | 16 | TRBJ2-7 | . | TRBV7-8 | CASSGLQGTLNREQYF | TGTGCCAGCAGCGGACTACAGGGGACCCTTAATCGCGAGCAGTACTTC
. | 13 | TRBJ2-7 | TRBD1 | TRBV30 | CAWSVLTGSEQYF | TGTGCCTGGAGTGTATTGACAGGGTCCGAGCAGTACTTC
. | 15 | TRBJ2-3 | TRBD2 | TRBV6-1 | CASTLHGRSTDTQYF | TGTGCCAGCACCCTACACGGGAGGAGCACAGATACGCAGTATTTT
. | 15 | TRBJ1-2 | . | TRBV10-3 | CAISEGSLANYGYTF | TGTGCCATCAGTGAAGGGAGCCTAGCTAACTATGGCTACACCTTC
. | 15 | TRBJ1-5 | . | TRBV19 | CASSIGQGYNQPQHF | TGTGCCAGTAGTATAGGGCAGGGGTACAATCAGCCCCAGCATTTT
. | 16 | TRBJ2-2 | TRBD1 | TRBV4-1 | CASSLADRVNTGELFF | TGCGCCAGCAGCCTTGCGGACAGGGTAAACACCGGGGAGCTGTTTTTT
. | 12 | TRBJ1-1 | . | TRBV7-2 | CASSLAWEGVFF | TGTGCCAGCAGCTTAGCGTGGGAGGGAGTTTTCTTT
. | 16 | TRBJ1-3 | TRBD1 | TRBV5-1 | CASSLEGQASGNTIYF | TGCGCCAGCAGCTTGGAGGGACAGGCCTCTGGAAACACCATATATTTT
few | 14 | TRBJ1-1 | . | TRBV5-4 | CASSLGGWNTEAFF | TGTGCCAGCAGCTTGGGAGGATGGAACACTGAAGCTTTCTTT
. | 16 | TRBJ2-1 | TRBD2 | TRBV5-4 | CASSLAGAGEYNEQFF | TGTGCCAGCAGCTTGGCCGGGGCGGGGGAATACAATGAGCAGTTCTTC
few | 15 | TRBJ2-7 | . | TRBV6-1 | CASSQAASGPYEQYF | TGTGCCAGCAGCCAAGCGGCTTCCGGCCCCTACGAGCAGTACTTC
. | 12 | TRBJ1-2 | . | TRBV28 | CASSLSLYGYTF | TGTGCCAGCAGTTTATCACTCTATGGCTACACCTTC
. | 14 | TRBJ1-5 | . | TRBV19 | CASSPARGNQPQHF | TGTGCCAGTAGTCCGGCCAGGGGAAATCAGCCCCAGCATTTT
. | 13 | TRBJ2-3 | . | TRBV6-6 | CASRRALTDTQYF | TGTGCCAGCAGGCGGGCCCTCACAGATACGCAGTATTTT
. | 15 | TRBJ1-1 | TRBD1 | TRBV10-3 | CAITTPDRGDTEAFF | TGTGCCATCACCACGCCAGACAGGGGCGACACTGAAGCTTTCTTT
. | 13 | TRBJ1-2 | . | TRBV7-9 | CASSLDINYGYTF | TGTGCCAGCAGCTTAGACATTAACTATGGCTACACCTTC
. | 15 | TRBJ2-1 | TRBD2 | TRBV27 | CATHGGGGRYNEQFF | TGTGCCACCCACGGCGGGGGGGGGCGGTACAATGAGCAGTTCTTC
. | 14 | TRBJ1-2 | . | TRBV5-6 | CASSPEQGWYGYTF | TGTGCCAGCAGCCCAGAACAGGGATGGTATGGCTACACCTTC
few | 14 | TRBJ2-3 | . | TRBV19 | CASSIGLSGGTQYF | TGTGCCAGTAGTATAGGTCTATCTGGCGGTACGCAGTATTTT
few | 15 | TRBJ1-4 | . | TRBV5-4 | CASSPAGGAVEKLFF | TGTGCCAGCAGCCCCGCGGGGGGCGCCGTTGAAAAACTGTTTTTT
. | 18 | TRBJ2-6 | TRBD1 | TRBV5-6 | CASSWSDRGPTGANVLTF | TGTGCCAGCAGCTGGTCGGACAGGGGGCCAACTGGGGCCAACGTCCTGACTTTC
once | 14 | TRBJ2-7 | . | TRBV5-4 | CASSSPQVGYEQYF | TGTGCCAGCAGCTCGCCCCAGGTCGGCTACGAGCAGTACTTC
once | 16 | TRBJ1-2 | TRBD1 | TRBV7-9 | CASSLGGQGVGYGYTF | TGTGCCAGCAGCTTAGGCGGACAGGGTGTGGGATATGGCTACACCTTC
. | 16 | TRBJ2-7 | . | TRBV27 | CASSLRGGDNPYEQYF | TGTGCCAGCAGTTTAAGGGGTGGGGACAATCCCTACGAGCAGTACTTC
. | 13 | TRBJ2-1 | TRBD1 | TRBV6-5 | CASSSGTVNEQFF | TGTGCCAGCAGCTCCGGGACAGTCAATGAGCAGTTCTTC
. | 14 | TRBJ1-1 | . | TRBV10-3 | CAISEQGRDTEAFF | TGTGCCATCAGTGAGCAGGGGAGGGACACTGAAGCTTTCTTT
. | 14 | TRBJ2-7 | . | TRBV18 | CASSLMSGIDEQYF | TGTGCCAGCTCATTAATGTCAGGGATCGACGAGCAGTACTTC
. | 13 | TRBJ1-1 | . | TRBV6-1 | CASGLSWDTEAFF | TGTGCCAGCGGACTTAGCTGGGACACTGAAGCTTTCTTT
. | 17 | TRBJ2-3 | . | TRBV11-2 | CASSSDSPPIRTDTQYF | TGTGCCAGCAGCTCCGACTCCCCCCCTATTCGCACAGATACGCAGTATTTT
once | 16 | TRBJ1-3 | . | TRBV7-2 | CASSLVEGTTGNTIYF | TGTGCCAGCAGCTTAGTCGAGGGAACAACTGGAAACACCATATATTTT
. | 15 | TRBJ1-2 | TRBD1 | TRBV29-1 | CSVEAAGQGWDGYTF | TGCAGCGTTGAGGCAGCTGGACAGGGGTGGGATGGCTACACCTTC
. | 18 | TRBJ2-5 | . | TRBV6-1 | CASSEAEGAGGLYETQYF | TGTGCCAGCAGTGAAGCGGAGGGGGCGGGGGGCCTTTATGAGACCCAGTACTTC
once | 14 | TRBJ2-7 | TRBD2 | TRBV13 | CASSRTSESYEQYF | TGTGCCAGCAGCCGGACTAGCGAATCCTACGAGCAGTACTTC
. | 14 | TRBJ2-7 | TRBD1 | TRBV10-3 | CAISEGPAGGEQYF | TGTGCCATCAGTGAGGGTCCTGCAGGGGGCGAGCAGTACTTC
. | 13 | TRBJ2-2 | . | TRBV10-3 | CAIGGGANGELFF | TGTGCCATCGGGGGGGGCGCTAACGGGGAGCTGTTTTTT
few | 15 | TRBJ2-5 | . | TRBV7-8 | CASSLGLAIKETQYF | TGTGCCAGCAGCTTAGGGCTAGCGATAAAGGAGACCCAGTACTTC
few | 14 | TRBJ1-3 | . | TRBV5-1 | CASSLAGYGNTIYF | TGCGCCAGCAGCTTGGCAGGGTACGGAAACACCATATATTTT